This T cell receptor beta chain was sequenced during a study of T cells in narcolepsy. Study overall: Donors had narcolepsy type 1 or type 2, or were healthy controls. Notes on the study in general: Autoreactive clonotypes reportedly recurred in blood of same and different patients, not controls.

As concerns this clone: Antigen: not known.

This CDR3 spans 14 amino acids. Germline CDR1 reads GTSNPN; CDR2 reads SVGIG (reference sequence). V was trimmed by 3 bases and J by 6 bases, leaving 15 bases between them. TCRdb keeps only in-frame clones here, not all; method: immunoSEQ multiplex PCR. The sample yields 25,000 to 30,000 clones, 87% seen once. Sequences were obtained from memory (CD45RA-) CD4+ T cells from blood. The V gene is TRBV30, the J gene TRBJ1-5; weak D call: TRBD1 (6 bases). The clonotype was recovered from a human donor in good health. CDR3 protein: CAWRAIGGRQPQHF. The CDR3 DNA sequence: TGTGCCTGGAGGGCGATTGGGGGGCGTCAGCCCCAGCATTTT.